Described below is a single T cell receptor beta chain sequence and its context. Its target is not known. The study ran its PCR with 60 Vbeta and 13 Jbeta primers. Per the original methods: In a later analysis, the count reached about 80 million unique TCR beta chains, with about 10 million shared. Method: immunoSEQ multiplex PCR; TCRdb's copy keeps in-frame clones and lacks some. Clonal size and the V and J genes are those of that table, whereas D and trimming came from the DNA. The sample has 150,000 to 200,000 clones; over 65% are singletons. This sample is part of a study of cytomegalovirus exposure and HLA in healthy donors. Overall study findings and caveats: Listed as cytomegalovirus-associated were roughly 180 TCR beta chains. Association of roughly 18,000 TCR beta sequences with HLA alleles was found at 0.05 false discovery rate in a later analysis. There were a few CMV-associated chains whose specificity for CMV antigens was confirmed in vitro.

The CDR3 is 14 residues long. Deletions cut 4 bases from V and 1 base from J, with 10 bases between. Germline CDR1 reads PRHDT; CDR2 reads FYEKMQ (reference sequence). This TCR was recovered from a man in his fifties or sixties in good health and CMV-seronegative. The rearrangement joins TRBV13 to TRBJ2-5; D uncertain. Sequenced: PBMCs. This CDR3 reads CASSSTFPQETQYF. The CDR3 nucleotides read TGTGCCAGCAGCTCGACATTCCCCCAAGAGACCCAGTACTTC. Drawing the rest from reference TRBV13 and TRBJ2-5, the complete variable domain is AAGVIQSPRHLIKEKRETATLKCYPIPRHDTVYWYQQGPGQDPQFLISFYEKMQSDKGSIPDRFSAQQFSDYHSELNMSSLELGDSALYFCASSSTFPQETQYFGPGTRLLVL.